Shown below are 8 T cell receptor beta chains from a single sample sequenced in a study of PD-L1 blockade in urothelial cancer. The protocol was immunoSEQ multiplex PCR, while the TCRdb copy is restricted to in-frame clones and leaves out a portion. The repertoire holds tens of thousands of clones, around 83% seen once, with about a tenth in the top ten. The sample's time point: pretreatment peripheral blood. Material: PBMCs, obtained around atezolizumab (anti-PD-L1) treatment. All receptors derive from a woman in her seventies with urothelial cancer.

The genes are TRBV4-1 and TRBJ1-2, with 8 nucleotides matching TRBD1. This CDR3 has 15 residues. The J segment lost 6 bases and the V segment lost 2 bases, leaving 8 bases of the junction unmatched. Germline assignment: CDR1 MGHRA and CDR2 YSYEKL. The CDR3 loop is CASSQRMDRVNGYTF. DNA for the CDR3: TGCGCCAGCAGCCAAAGGATGGACAGGGTGAATGGCTACACCTTC.

The rearrangement uses TRBV5-6 and TRBJ2-5; D may be TRBD2 (5 bases). The V end lost 4 bases, the J end lost 2 bases, and 15 bases lay between the germline ends. This CDR3 is built from 15 residues. Germline V gene sequence: CDR1 SGHDT, CDR2 YYEEEE. As DNA, the CDR3 is TGTGCCAGCAGCCCACCTGGCCAGCGGCAAGAGACCCAGTACTTC. Its protein is CASSPPGQRQETQYF.

The rearrangement joins TRBV7-2 to TRBJ2-5; 9 bases map to TRBD2. Germline V gives CDR1 SGHTA, CDR2 FQGNSA. Trimming took 5 bases from V and 5 from J; bases not matched to a gene: 3. This CDR3 is 13 amino acids long. In DNA form, the CDR3 reads TGTGCCAGCAGCCAAGGACTAGCGGAGACCCAGTACTTC. This sequence encodes CASSQGLAETQYF.

The chain combines TRBV7-8 with TRBJ1-6, with unresolved D. V gave up 2 bases and J gave up 2 bases, with 7 bases separating them. CDR3 length equals 15 residues. CDR1 and CDR2 (germline): SGHVS, FQNEAQ. The CDR3 here is CASSLTDTYNSPLHF. The CDR3 DNA sequence: TGTGCCAGCAGCTTAACAGATACCTATAATTCACCCCTCCACTTT.

This chain connects TRBV30 to TRBJ2-1, with TRBD1 matching over 7 bases. V trimming: 0 bases; J trimming: 4 bases; junction bases outside the gene matches: 18. The CDR3 contains 19 residues. Germline V gene data show CDR1 as GTSNPN and CDR2 as SVGIG (reference sequence). CDR3 coding DNA: TGTGCCTGGAGTGTAAGACAAGTTAGAACAGGGGACCTTTACAATGAGCAGTTCTTC. Translation: CAWSVRQVRTGDLYNEQFF.

The rearrangement joins TRBV2 to TRBJ1-1; no reliable D call. The V gene lost 4 bases and the J gene lost 1 base, with 10 bases spanning the gap. Germline CDR1 is SNHLY and CDR2 is FYNNEI. The CDR3 contains 14 residues. The CDR3 reads CASSVGEENTEAFF. The CDR3 coding sequence is TGTGCCAGCAGTGTGGGAGAAGAGAACACTGAAGCTTTCTTT.

J is TRBJ2-1 and V is TRBV4-1, with TRBD2 matching over 12 bases. The germline CDR1 and CDR2 sequences are MGHRA and YSYEKL. V trimming: 3 bases; J trimming: 3 bases; junction bases outside the gene matches: 12. The CDR3 extends over 19 amino acids. CDR3 DNA: TGCGCCAGCAGCCAGTCCAGGAGGACTAGCGGGACCTACTACAATGAGCAGTTCTTC. It is translated as CASSQSRRTSGTYYNEQFF.

V and J are TRBV5-1 and TRBJ1-5, with 9 positions matching TRBD1. The germline CDR1 and CDR2 sequences are SGHRS and YFSETQ. This CDR3 has 15 amino acids. V lost 3 bases and J lost 7; bases outside the gene matches: 8. The CDR3 region is CASSSQGAPGQPQHF. The CDR3 nucleotides are TGCGCCAGCAGCTCACAGGGGGCGCCGGGGCAGCCCCAGCATTTT.